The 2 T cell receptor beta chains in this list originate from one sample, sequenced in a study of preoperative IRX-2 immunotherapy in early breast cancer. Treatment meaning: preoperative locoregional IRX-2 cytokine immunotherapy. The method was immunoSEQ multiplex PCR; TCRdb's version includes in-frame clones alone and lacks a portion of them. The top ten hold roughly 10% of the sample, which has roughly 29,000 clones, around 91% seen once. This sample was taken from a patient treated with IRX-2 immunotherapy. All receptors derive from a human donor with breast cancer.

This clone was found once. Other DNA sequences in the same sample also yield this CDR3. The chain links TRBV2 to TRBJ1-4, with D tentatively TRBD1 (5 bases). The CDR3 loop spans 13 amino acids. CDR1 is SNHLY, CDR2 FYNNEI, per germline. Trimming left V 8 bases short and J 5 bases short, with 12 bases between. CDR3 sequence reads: CASSRQPNEKLFF. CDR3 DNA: TGTGCCAGCTCAAGACAGCCCAATGAAAAACTGTTTTTT.

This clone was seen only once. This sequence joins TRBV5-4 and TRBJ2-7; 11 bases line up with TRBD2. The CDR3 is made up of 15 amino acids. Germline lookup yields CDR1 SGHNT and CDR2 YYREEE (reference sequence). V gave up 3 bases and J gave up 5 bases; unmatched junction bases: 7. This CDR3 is CASSWVGTSGNEQYF. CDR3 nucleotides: TGTGCCAGCAGCTGGGTAGGGACTAGCGGAAACGAGCAGTACTTC. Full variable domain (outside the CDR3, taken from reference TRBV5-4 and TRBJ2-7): ETGVTQSPTHLIKTRGQQVTLRCSSQSGHNTVSWYQQALGQGPQFIFQYYREEENGRGNFPPRFSGLQFPNYSSELNVNALELDDSALYLCASSWVGTSGNEQYFGPGTRLTVT.